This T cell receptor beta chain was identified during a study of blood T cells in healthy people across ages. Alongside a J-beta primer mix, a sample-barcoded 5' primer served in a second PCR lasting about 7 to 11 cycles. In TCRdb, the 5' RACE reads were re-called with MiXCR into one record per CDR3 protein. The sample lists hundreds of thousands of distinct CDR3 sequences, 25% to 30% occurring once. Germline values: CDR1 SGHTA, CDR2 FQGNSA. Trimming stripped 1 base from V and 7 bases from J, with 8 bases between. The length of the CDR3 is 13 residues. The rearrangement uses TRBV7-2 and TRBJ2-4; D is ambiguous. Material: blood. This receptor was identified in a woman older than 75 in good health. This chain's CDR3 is CASSLVPQNIQYF. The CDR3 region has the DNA TGTGCCAGCAGCTTAGTCCCCCAGAACATTCAGTACTTC.